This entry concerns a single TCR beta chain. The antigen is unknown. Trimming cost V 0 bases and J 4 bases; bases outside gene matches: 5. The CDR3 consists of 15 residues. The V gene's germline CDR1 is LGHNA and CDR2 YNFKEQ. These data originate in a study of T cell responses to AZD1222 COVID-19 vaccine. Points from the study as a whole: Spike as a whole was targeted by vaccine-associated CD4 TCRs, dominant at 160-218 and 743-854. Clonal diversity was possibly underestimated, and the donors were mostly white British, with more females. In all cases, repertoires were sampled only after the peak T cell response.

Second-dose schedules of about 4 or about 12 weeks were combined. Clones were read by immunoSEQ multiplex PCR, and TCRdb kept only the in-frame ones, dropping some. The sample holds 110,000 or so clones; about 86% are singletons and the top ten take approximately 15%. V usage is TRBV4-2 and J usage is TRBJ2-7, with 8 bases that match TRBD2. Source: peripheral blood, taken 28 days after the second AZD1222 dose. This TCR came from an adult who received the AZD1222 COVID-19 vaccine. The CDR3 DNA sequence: TGTGCCAGCAGCCAAGATCCGGCGGGAGGATACGAGCAGTACTTC. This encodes CASSQDPAGGYEQYF.